This T cell receptor (beta chain) was captured by sequencing in a study of T-cell memory formation after mild COVID-19. Study details: The two donors had largely donor-specific TCR clusters. Study results and limitations: A subset of responding clones appeared in pre-infection memory, suggesting cross-reactive memory joined. Contracting CD4+ clones lay largely in CM and EM, with CD8+ ones residing in EMRA. Clones contracting across day 15 to 85 had a balanced CD4/CD8 profile; later expanding clones leaned CD4+.

Comment on this clonotype: Its antigen is not known.

The V gene's germline CDR1 is MNHEY and CDR2 SVGAGI. The CDR3 totals 16 residues. V lost 2 bases and J 1 base, leaving 14 bases between the germline ends. MiXCR, run by TCRdb on the 5' RACE reads, gives a single entry per CDR3 protein. The sample records 350,000 to 400,000 distinct CDR3 sequences, approximately 21% being singletons. The receptor comes from an adult woman who had mild COVID-19 (a few samples of this study predate the infection). Cell type and time point are not known. What was sequenced was PBMCs or a T cell subset sorted from them (not recorded which). This chain joins TRBV6-5 and TRBJ1-2, with a tentative D call TRBD1 (6 bases). The CDR3 DNA follows: TGTGCCAGCAGTTACCAAGGGGGAAACTTTAACTATGGCTACACCTTC. Protein product: CASSYQGGNFNYGYTF.